Listed below are T cell receptor beta chains from one sample, sequenced in a study of OX40 agonist ivuxolimab in advanced cancers. This table comes from immunoSEQ multiplex PCR, and its TCRdb copy is limited to in-frame clones, with some not included. Found here are roughly 110,000 clones, roughly 90% of them singletons; the top ten hold 1% to 1.5%. Material: CD4+ or CD8+ T cells sorted from blood, obtained in a trial of the OX40 agonist ivuxolimab. The receptors were gathered from an adult with an advanced solid tumor such as melanoma, head and neck, liver or kidney cancer. CDR3s include the opening cysteine and the closing phenylalanine or tryptophan. The order of the fields is clone size, D gene, V gene, J gene, CDR3 length, CDR3 DNA, CDR3 protein. The D gene is left open where the match is weak. Size is stated for part of the rows, as once, few or many counts, or as a class when the clone is expanded.

>once|NA|TRBV5-8|TRBJ1-5|17
TGTGCCAGCAGCTTGAGGGGGGGAACGGGAGGCAATCAGCCCCAGCATTTT
CASSLRGGTGGNQPQHF
>once|NA|TRBV14|TRBJ2-7|16
TGTGCCAGCAGCCTTCCACAGGGAGCTGGACCCTACGAGCAGTACTTC
CASSLPQGAGPYEQYF
>NA|TRBD1|TRBV5-1|TRBJ2-7|15
TGCGCCAGCAGCTCTTCCGGGACAGTATCCTACGAGCAGTACTTC
CASSSSGTVSYEQYF
>NA|NA|TRBV7-8|TRBJ2-7|16
TGTGCCAGCAGCTTAGGTGGCGGTGTAAGCTCCTACGAGCAGTACTTC
CASSLGGGVSSYEQYF
>once|NA|TRBV9|TRBJ1-5|14
TGTGCCAGCAGCGTAGAAGGAGGCAATCAGCCCCAGCATTTT
CASSVEGGNQPQHF
>NA|NA|TRBV30|TRBJ2-7|13
TGTGCCTGGAGTGTGAGCACATTCTACGAGCAGTACTTC
CAWSVSTFYEQYF
>NA|NA|TRBV6-5|TRBJ1-2|13
TGTGCCAGCAGTGGGGCCCTAGTCGGCGGCTACACCTTC
CASSGALVGGYTF
>NA|TRBD2|TRBV19|TRBJ2-1|15
TGTGCCAGTACCTCTGGACTAGCGGTACACAATGAGCAGTTCTTC
CASTSGLAVHNEQFF
>NA|NA|TRBV11-2|TRBJ1-2|12
TGTGCCAGCAGCTCCGAGGACTATGGCTACACCTTC
CASSSEDYGYTF
>NA|TRBD2|TRBV4-1|TRBJ2-3|16
TGCGCCAGCAGCCAAGAGGCTAGCGGTCGCACAGATACGCAGTATTTT
CASSQEASGRTDTQYF